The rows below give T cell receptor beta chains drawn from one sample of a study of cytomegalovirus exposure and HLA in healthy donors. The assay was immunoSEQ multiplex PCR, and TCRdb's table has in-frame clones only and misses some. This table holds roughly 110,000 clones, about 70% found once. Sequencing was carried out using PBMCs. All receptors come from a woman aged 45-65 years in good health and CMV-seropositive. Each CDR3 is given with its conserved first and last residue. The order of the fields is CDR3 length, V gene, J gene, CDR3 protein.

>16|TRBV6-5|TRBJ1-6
CASSYGTGLGHSPLHF
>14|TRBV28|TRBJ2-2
CASTGLVFTGELFF
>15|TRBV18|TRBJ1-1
CASSPPGRTGLSAFF
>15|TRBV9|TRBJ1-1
CASSVVGQGHAEAFF
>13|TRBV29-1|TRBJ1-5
CSVGQGAEQPQHF
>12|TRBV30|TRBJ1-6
CAWDRVNSPLHF
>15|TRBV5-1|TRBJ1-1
CASSHLTGEDTEAFF
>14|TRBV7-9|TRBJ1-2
CASSLELGSYGYTF
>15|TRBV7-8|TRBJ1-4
CASSLRQGGNEKLFF
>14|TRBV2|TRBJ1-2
CASNSQGELYGYTF
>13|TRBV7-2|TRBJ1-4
CASSVWLNEKLFF
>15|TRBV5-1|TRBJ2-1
CASSLAGGFYNEQFF
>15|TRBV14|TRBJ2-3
CASSQPGLTTDTQYF
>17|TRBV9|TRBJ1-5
CASSQGQGLNSNQPQHF
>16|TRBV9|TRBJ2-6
CASSAGEGSGANVLTF
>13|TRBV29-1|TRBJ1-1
CSVTTGEGTEAFF
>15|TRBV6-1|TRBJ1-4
CASSMIRASGEKLFF
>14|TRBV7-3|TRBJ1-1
CASSPAGLDTEAFF
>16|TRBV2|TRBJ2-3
CASSPGLAASTDTQYF
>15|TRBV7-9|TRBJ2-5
CASSPRVGGKETQYF
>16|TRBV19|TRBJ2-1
CASTRLAGDLLQWQFF
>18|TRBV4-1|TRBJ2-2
CASSRTGASGENTGELFF
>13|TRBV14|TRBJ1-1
CASSLNLNTEAFF
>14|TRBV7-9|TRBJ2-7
CASSPGHSPPEQYF
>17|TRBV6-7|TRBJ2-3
CASSYRMGQTSTDTQYF
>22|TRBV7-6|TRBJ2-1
CASSLIRTETAPLSGSYNEQFF
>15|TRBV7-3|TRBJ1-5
CASSLAGGGNQPQHF
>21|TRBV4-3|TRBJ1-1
CASSLRTGVGSLGFSDTEAFF
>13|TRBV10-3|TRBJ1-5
CAISESGLQPQHF
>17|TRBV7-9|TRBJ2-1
CASSLIGTERGYNEQFF
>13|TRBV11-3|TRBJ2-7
CASSSGQGDEQYF
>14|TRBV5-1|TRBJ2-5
CASSLGQSQETQYF
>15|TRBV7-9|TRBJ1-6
CASSDAGAGGSPLHF
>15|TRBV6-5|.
CASSPTHATSYEQYF
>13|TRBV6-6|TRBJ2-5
CASRSTGSETQYF
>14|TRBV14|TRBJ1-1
CASSSRVYGTEAFF
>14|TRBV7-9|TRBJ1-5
CASSPGFSNQPQHF
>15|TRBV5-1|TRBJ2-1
CASSQDRGPYNEQFF
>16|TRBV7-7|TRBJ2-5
CASSLGSAGAIETQYF
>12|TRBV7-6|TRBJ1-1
CASSSAGVGAFF
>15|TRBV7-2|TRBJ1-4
CASSLDRGGNEKLFF
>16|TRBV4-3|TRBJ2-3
CASSRGSGAGTDTQYF
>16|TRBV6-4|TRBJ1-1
CASSGGQGEVNTEAFF
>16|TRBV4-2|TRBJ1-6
CASSQGPGIDNSPLHF